This is a list of T cell receptor beta chains from one sample in a study of cytomegalovirus exposure and HLA in healthy donors. Produced via immunoSEQ multiplex PCR; TCRdb's table is partial and in-frame only. Of around 67,000 clones in the sample, approximately 74% are singletons; the top ten hold about 20%. The material sequenced was PBMCs. These receptors were obtained from a woman between 25 and 40 years old in good health and CMV-seropositive. The CDR3 runs from the conserved cysteine through the conserved F or W. D genes are given only for firm matches. Size tells how often a clone was seen (once, few, many) or the class of an expanded clone, and some rows leave it out.

cdr3_length d_call j_call v_call clone_size cdr3_nt cdr3_aa
15 NA TRBJ2-3 TRBV5-8 NA TGTGCCAGCAGCCTTGGACTGGCTAGCACAGATACGCAGTATTTT CASSLGLASTDTQYF
15 TRBD2 TRBJ2-7 TRBV18 NA TGTGCCAGCTCGTCGACTAGCGGGAAGAAGGATGAGCAGTACTTC CASSSTSGKKDEQYF
16 NA TRBJ2-3 TRBV9 NA TGTGCCAGCAGCGGCATGGGCATCGGCGGCACAGATACGCAGTATTTT CASSGMGIGGTDTQYF
13 TRBD2 TRBJ2-5 TRBV7-2 NA TGTGCCAGCAGCTCTAGCGGGGGAGAGACCCAGTACTTC CASSSSGGETQYF
15 TRBD2 TRBJ2-7 TRBV5-3 NA TGTGCCAGAAGCTTGGAACTAGCGGGGCCCTACGAGCAGTACTTC CARSLELAGPYEQYF
13 NA TRBJ1-1 TRBV28 NA TGTGCCATACCAGGGGCCGGGTCCACTGAAGCTTTCTTT CAIPGAGSTEAFF
14 TRBD2 TRBJ2-3 TRBV6-1 NA TGTGCCAGCAGGTCTACTAGCGAGAGAGATACGCAGTATTTT CASRSTSERDTQYF
15 NA TRBJ1-5 TRBV30 NA TGTGCCTGGAGCCCCCTTCAGGGTAGGGGTCAGCCCCAGCATTTT CAWSPLQGRGQPQHF
14 NA TRBJ2-7 TRBV6-6 NA TGTGCCAGCAGTCCCGGGACTGGACCCTACGAGCAGTACTTC CASSPGTGPYEQYF
14 NA TRBJ1-3 TRBV30 NA TGTGCCTGGAGTTCCCTGGCAGGGCGAAACACCATATATTTT CAWSSLAGRNTIYF
18 TRBD2 TRBJ2-7 TRBV4-2 NA TGTGCCAGCAGCCATCCTCTCGGGCGAGCGGGAGGATCCTACGAGCAGTACTTC CASSHPLGRAGGSYEQYF
16 TRBD1 TRBJ1-2 TRBV28 NA TGTGCCAGCAGTTGGGGAGGAGGGGGCCCCTTCTATGGCTACACCTTC CASSWGGGGPFYGYTF
14 TRBD2 TRBJ2-5 TRBV7-6 NA TGTGCCAGCAGCTTAGCCGGGACTACGGAGACCCAGTACTTC CASSLAGTTETQYF
13 NA TRBJ1-5 TRBV4-1 NA TGCGCCACCTCAGGGCCCGGCGGACAGCCCCAGCATTTT CATSGPGGQPQHF
13 NA TRBJ2-1 TRBV9 NA TGTGCCAGCAGCGTTGGCCAGGGGAATGAGCAGTTCTTC CASSVGQGNEQFF
17 NA TRBJ2-1 TRBV5-6 NA TGTGCCAGCATCCTTATGATGTCTCCGGGGTCCTACAATGAGCAGTTCTTC CASILMMSPGSYNEQFF
16 NA TRBJ2-1 TRBV7-3 NA TGTGCCAGCAGCTTAATGGGGGCGGGGACAGAGGGTGAGCAGTTCTTC CASSLMGAGTEGEQFF
16 NA TRBJ2-5 TRBV9 NA TGTGCCAGCAGCGTAGGGGCTAGCGTTATCCGGGAGACCCAGTACTTC CASSVGASVIRETQYF
13 TRBD1 TRBJ1-5 TRBV10-3 NA TGTGCCATCAAACAGGGGGCAAATCAGCCCCAGCATTTT CAIKQGANQPQHF
16 TRBD2 TRBJ2-1 TRBV4-3 few TGCGCCAGCAGCGCTAGGACTAGCGAGTTGTTCAATGAGCAGTTCTTC CASSARTSELFNEQFF
15 TRBD2 TRBJ2-2 TRBV6-5 NA TGTGCCAGCAGCCACCAGCGGGAGGGCTCCGGGGAGCTGTTTTTT CASSHQREGSGELFF
20 TRBD1 TRBJ1-5 TRBV6-4 NA TGTGCCAGCAGTGACTCGTGGACAGGGGGTTTGCTCCTGGGGTATCAGCCCCAGCATTTT CASSDSWTGGLLLGYQPQHF
14 NA TRBJ1-3 TRBV5-6 few TGTGCCAGCAGCTTGGGCCACAGGGTGTACACCATATATTTT CASSLGHRVYTIYF
15 TRBD1 TRBJ1-4 TRBV15 NA TGTGCCACCAGCAGAACTCGGGACAGGGCCGAAAAACTGTTTTTT CATSRTRDRAEKLFF
13 NA TRBJ2-7 TRBV6-1 once TGTGCCAGCAGTGAAATAACGGCCTACGAGCAGTACTTC CASSEITAYEQYF
12 TRBD2 TRBJ2-1 TRBV6-5 NA TGTGCCGCGGGGCGGGGGTACAATGAGCAGTTCTTC CAAGRGYNEQFF
12 NA TRBJ2-7 TRBV13 few TGTGCCAGCAGCTTACAGGTATCAAAGCAGTACTTC CASSLQVSKQYF
15 TRBD1 TRBJ2-7 TRBV15 few TGTGCCACCAGCAGAGTCGGAGACAGGGGATACGAGCAGTACTTC CATSRVGDRGYEQYF
16 TRBD1 TRBJ1-1 TRBV28 NA TGTGCCAGCAGTCCCTTCCCCACCAGGGGGGACACTGAAGCTTTCTTT CASSPFPTRGDTEAFF
14 TRBD2 TRBJ2-3 TRBV10-3 NA TGTGCCATCAGAGGAGCGGGGCGCACAGATACGCAGTATTTT CAIRGAGRTDTQYF
14 NA TRBJ1-1 TRBV7-9 NA TGTGCCAGCAGCTTAGCGCTGGCAACAACTGAAGCTTTCTTT CASSLALATTEAFF
14 TRBD2 TRBJ2-2 TRBV5-4 NA TGTGCCAGCAGCCCAGCGGGAGACACCGGGGAGCTGTTTTTT CASSPAGDTGELFF
15 NA TRBJ1-5 TRBV11-2 NA TGTGCCAGCAGCTTAGATCGGGGGGTTTGGCAGCCCCAGCATTTT CASSLDRGVWQPQHF
13 NA TRBJ2-7 TRBV27 NA TGTGCCAGCAGTCCGGCTAGCGTGTACGAGCAGTACTTC CASSPASVYEQYF
16 TRBD2 TRBJ2-5 TRBV5-6 NA TGTGCCAGCAGCTTGGTCGGCAGCGGGAGGGGAAAGACCCAGTACTTC CASSLVGSGRGKTQYF